These T cell receptor beta chains were read from a single sample in a study of T cell responses to AZD1222 COVID-19 vaccine. Some clones are missing from TCRdb's copy, which holds only in-frame ones; the method was immunoSEQ multiplex PCR. The data contain around 120,000 clones, around 92% of them singletons. This specimen was peripheral blood, taken on day 0 of AZD1222 vaccination. All receptors derive from an adult in good health. Each CDR3 is given with its conserved first and last residue. A D gene is named only where the DNA matches it firmly. Clone size is shown for a subset of rows, as once, few, many or a class of expanded clone.

DNA: TGTGCCAGCAGTTTAGTGCTAGGCAATGAGCAGTTCTTC; CDR3: CASSLVLGNEQFF; D: NA; J: TRBJ2-1; size: NA; V: TRBV27
DNA: TGTGCCAGCAGCTTGTGGCTCTTTGGAAACACCATATATTTT; CDR3: CASSLWLFGNTIYF; D: NA; J: TRBJ1-3; size: NA; V: TRBV5-6
DNA: TGCGCCAGCAGCCAAACCCCTAATCAGCCCCAGCATTTT; CDR3: CASSQTPNQPQHF; D: NA; J: TRBJ1-5; size: NA; V: TRBV4-1
DNA: TGTGCCAGCAGCTCGGGACAGGGGGCTATTAAGGACACTGAAGCTTTCTTT; CDR3: CASSSGQGAIKDTEAFF; D: TRBD1; J: TRBJ1-1; size: NA; V: TRBV7-9
DNA: TGTGCCAGCAGCTTATTTGGCAGGACTAGCAATCAGCCCCAGCATTTT; CDR3: CASSLFGRTSNQPQHF; D: NA; J: TRBJ1-5; size: NA; V: TRBV5-6
DNA: TGTGCCAGCAGCCGGCTCCGCTACGAGCAGTACTTC; CDR3: CASSRLRYEQYF; D: NA; J: TRBJ2-7; size: NA; V: TRBV7-4
DNA: TGTGCCAGCAGCTTAGGATACAGGGTGGACTATGGCTACACCTTC; CDR3: CASSLGYRVDYGYTF; D: NA; J: TRBJ1-2; size: NA; V: TRBV7-8
DNA: TGCGCCAGCAGCAAAAACAGCGACAATGAGCAGTTCTTC; CDR3: CASSKNSDNEQFF; D: NA; J: TRBJ2-1; size: once; V: TRBV5-1
DNA: TGTGCCAGCAGCTTACGGGGAGGGGGTGGCTACACCTTC; CDR3: CASSLRGGGGYTF; D: NA; J: TRBJ1-2; size: few; V: TRBV7-3
DNA: TGTGCCAGCAAACGCGGGGATAGCTATGGCTACACCTTC; CDR3: CASKRGDSYGYTF; D: NA; J: TRBJ1-2; size: NA; V: TRBV27
DNA: TGTGCCAGCAGTCATGGACAGAACACTGAAGCTTTCTTT; CDR3: CASSHGQNTEAFF; D: NA; J: TRBJ1-1; size: NA; V: TRBV14
DNA: TGTGCCAGCAGAGCTAGCGGGGGATCCTACAATGAGCAGTTCTTC; CDR3: CASRASGGSYNEQFF; D: TRBD2; J: TRBJ2-1; size: NA; V: TRBV28
DNA: TGTGCCAGCTCACCATCAGGGGCCCCCCACGAGCAGTACTTC; CDR3: CASSPSGAPHEQYF; D: NA; J: TRBJ2-7; size: NA; V: TRBV18
DNA: TGTGCCAGCAGGATGGGACGGGCAAAGTCACCCCTCCACTTT; CDR3: CASRMGRAKSPLHF; D: NA; J: TRBJ1-6; size: NA; V: TRBV5-6
DNA: TGTGCCAGTAGAGGCAGGGCAAGCTACGAGCAGTACTTC; CDR3: CASRGRASYEQYF; D: NA; J: TRBJ2-7; size: NA; V: TRBV19
DNA: TGTGCCAGCTCCAAACAGGGGGCTGCGGAGACCCAGTACTTC; CDR3: CASSKQGAAETQYF; D: TRBD1; J: TRBJ2-5; size: NA; V: TRBV18